These T cell receptor beta chains were read from a single sample in a study of T cells in Graves' hyperthyroidism and ophthalmopathy. MiXCR, run by TCRdb on the multiplex PCR reads, gives a single entry per CDR3 protein. This table holds fewer than 600,000 distinct CDR3 sequences, approximately 15% found once. Sequences were obtained from blood. These receptors originate from a woman in her late teens or twenties with Graves' hyperthyroidism. The CDR3 runs from the conserved cysteine through the conserved F or W. For some rows the clone size is stated as once, few or many, or as a class when expanded; others skip it.

j_call | clone_size | v_call | cdr3_aa
TRBJ1-2 | many | TRBV29-1 | CSAERSFPADGYTF
TRBJ1-1 | many | TRBV2 | CAILRDSGTEAFF
TRBJ1-1 | NA | TRBV12-3/TRBV12-4 | CASSSSSGRTGWTEAFF
TRBJ1-5 | once | TRBV7-9 | CASSLKGVHQPQHF
TRBJ1-1 | many | TRBV6-1 | CASGRVVTEAFF
TRBJ1-1 | many | TRBV7-8 | CASSLMVRSNTEAFF
TRBJ2-3 | many | TRBV7-3 | CASSLTDRPDTQYF
TRBJ2-1 | many | TRBV20-1 | CSAPLNDEQFF
TRBJ1-1 | NA | TRBV9 | CASSVDGDTKAFF
TRBJ2-7 | many | TRBV7-9 | CASSPTDALNYEQYF
TRBJ2-6 | NA | TRBV27 | CASSFRGRTPGANVLTF
TRBJ2-7 | many | TRBV10-2 | CASSAGIGGPYEQYF
TRBJ1-2 | few | TRBV5-1 | CASSPTRRGFDYGYTF
TRBJ1-3 | few | TRBV2 | CASRGSRSLGNTIYF
TRBJ2-3 | many | TRBV7-8 | CASSSFGQLSDTQYF
TRBJ2-3 | NA | TRBV6-2/TRBV6-3 | CASSSALVRGYTDTQYF
TRBJ2-7 | many | TRBV18 | CASSSTTGDLGYEQYF
TRBJ2-3 | NA | TRBV6-1 | CASTSGSDTQYF
TRBJ2-7 | NA | TRBV5-5 | CASSSPQATRRPEQYF
TRBJ2-3 | many | TRBV18 | CASSPPGGPDTQYF
TRBJ1-4 | NA | TRBV5-1 | CASSPSTAGANEKLFF
TRBJ1-1 | few | TRBV12-3/TRBV12-4 | CASSPQGAGAEAFF
TRBJ2-1 | many | TRBV5-8 | CASLPSGRFGEQFF
TRBJ2-5 | many | TRBV4-1 | CASSQGRATLRYQETQYF
TRBJ2-1 | many | TRBV12-3/TRBV12-4 | CASSPRRTRDEQFF
TRBJ2-7 | many | TRBV29-1 | CSVPGTGLHEQYF
TRBJ1-5 | few | TRBV19 | CASSIVAVYSNQPQHF
TRBJ1-2 | many | TRBV5-1 | CASSLDSGLNSEGYTF
TRBJ2-7 | many | TRBV12-3/TRBV12-4 | CASSLMEYEQYF
TRBJ2-1 | NA | TRBV20-1 | CSARPAGGSEQFF
TRBJ2-5 | many | TRBV20-1 | CSARGATSRQETQYF
TRBJ2-5 | many | TRBV20-1 | CSASPQGSGGPRETQYF
TRBJ1-3 | NA | TRBV20-1 | CSARELGTGAGNTIYF
TRBJ2-1 | few | TRBV6-1 | CASSLNPRGEQFF
TRBJ2-2 | many | TRBV11-3 | CASSHSGANTGELFF
TRBJ2-1 | many | TRBV12-3/TRBV12-4 | CASSSTSGVGSYNEQFF
TRBJ2-1 | NA | TRBV6-5 | CASSYSTVGEQFF
TRBJ1-6 | NA | TRBV7-8 | CANSLGVNSPLHF
TRBJ2-7 | many | TRBV29-1 | CSGTAQGHEQYF
TRBJ1-2 | many | TRBV19 | CASTLAGVYGYTF
TRBJ2-1 | many | TRBV19 | CASSIAFGGGRGEQFF
TRBJ2-2 | many | TRBV5-1 | CASSLGQGHTGELFF
TRBJ2-3 | many | TRBV12-3/TRBV12-4 | CASTSGGGTDTQYF
TRBJ2-1 | NA | TRBV7-6 | CASSTRLARKSYNEQFF
TRBJ2-3 | few | TRBV12-3/TRBV12-4 | CASSSGLDIQDTQYF
TRBJ2-1 | many | TRBV11-2 | CASSPVRTGKNEQFF